Listed below are T cell receptor beta chains from one sample, sequenced in a study of regulatory T cells in long-lasting Graves disease. TCRdb used MiXCR to reprocess the multiplex PCR reads, holding one entry per CDR3 protein. The sample records about 300,000 distinct CDR3 sequences, more than 20% being singletons. The sequenced sample was peripheral blood mononuclear cells (PBMCs), obtained when the disease was refractory, from a patient treated with antithyroid drugs. The source of these receptors is a female donor with Graves disease. CDR3s include the opening cysteine and the closing phenylalanine or tryptophan. The D gene is left open where the match is weak. A row's size may be missing; if present it is once, few, many or a size class.

abundance | j_gene | d_gene | v_gene | CDR3nt | CDR3aa
many | TRBJ2-7 | TRBD2 | TRBV12-3/TRBV12-4 | TGTGCCAGCAGAGTAGCGGGAGCAGAGGGAGAGCAGTACTTC | CASRVAGAEGEQYF
NA | TRBJ2-1 | NA | TRBV6-2/TRBV6-3 | TGTGCCAGCAGTTACCGCAGTCTTGGTGTTTCCCTCAATGAGCAGTTCTTC | CASSYRSLGVSLNEQFF
many | TRBJ2-2 | NA | TRBV6-5 | TGTGCCAGCAGTTACGGTCCGGGACGGATAAACACCGGGGAGCTGTTTTTT | CASSYGPGRINTGELFF
NA | TRBJ1-1 | TRBD1 | TRBV9 | TGTGCCAGCAGTCGGGACAGGGTATGGACTGAAGCTTTCTTT | CASSRDRVWTEAFF
NA | TRBJ1-5 | NA | TRBV19 | TGTGCCAGTACCCCCGGAGACGGAAATCAGCCCCAGCATTTT | CASTPGDGNQPQHF
many | TRBJ2-7 | NA | TRBV2 | TGTGCCAGCAGTGAAGACTTTATGGGACTTCGCACCTTCTACGAGCAGTACTTC | CASSEDFMGLRTFYEQYF
many | TRBJ1-4 | NA | TRBV28 | TGTGCCAGCAGAGGGGGGCGCACTAATGAAAAACTGTTTTTT | CASRGGRTNEKLFF
NA | TRBJ2-7 | NA | TRBV2 | TGTGCCAGCACCGACCCCCCCATGAGGGAGCAGTACTTC | CASTDPPMREQYF
NA | TRBJ2-3 | TRBD2 | TRBV6-1 | TGTGCCAGCAGGATAAGCGGGGGGTACACAGATACGCAGTATTTT | CASRISGGYTDTQYF
few | TRBJ2-7 | NA | TRBV20-1 | TGCAGTGCTAGAGTAGGGACGTTTAGTGCCTACGAGCAGTACTTC | CSARVGTFSAYEQYF
NA | TRBJ2-7 | NA | TRBV20-1 | TGCAGTGCTACAAGGGTGATACAGGGATACGAGCAGTACTTC | CSATRVIQGYEQYF
few | TRBJ2-5 | NA | TRBV6-1 | TGTGCCACCCACCCCGGGATAGAAGAGACCCAGTACTTC | CATHPGIEETQYF
NA | TRBJ2-7 | NA | TRBV11-2 | TGTGCCAGCAGCTATCTTAATAGCCGGTCCCTCTACGAGCAGTACTTC | CASSYLNSRSLYEQYF
many | TRBJ1-2 | TRBD1 | TRBV18 | TGTGCCAGCTCACCCCAGGGGGGTAACTATGGCTACACCTTC | CASSPQGGNYGYTF
many | TRBJ2-2 | TRBD1 | TRBV28 | TGTGCCAGCAGTGATAACAGGGGGACGGAAACCGGGGAGCTGTTTTTT | CASSDNRGTETGELFF
few | TRBJ2-7 | NA | TRBV6-5 | TGTGCCAGCAGTTTAAAGACCAACTACGAGCAGTACTTC | CASSLKTNYEQYF
NA | TRBJ2-7 | TRBD1 | TRBV12-3/TRBV12-4 | TGTGCCAGCAGTCCCGCGAAACAGGGGGGAGGGCAGTACTTC | CASSPAKQGGGQYF
many | TRBJ1-1 | NA | TRBV11-2 | TGTGCCAGCAGCTCTACGGCAGGGGACGCGAACACTGAAGCTTTCTTT | CASSSTAGDANTEAFF
once | TRBJ2-5 | TRBD2 | TRBV9 | TGTGCCAGCAGTCAAGGGACTAGCGGGAGTGAGACCCGGTACTTC | CASSQGTSGSETRYF
few | TRBJ1-2 | NA | TRBV4-3 | TGCGCCAGCAGCCAAGCTGCAGGGCGGGAGGGCTACACCTTC | CASSQAAGREGYTF
many | TRBJ2-7 | NA | TRBV2 | TGTGCCAGCAGTGAAAGGGCAGCCTTCGAGCAGTACTTC | CASSERAAFEQYF
many | TRBJ2-7 | TRBD1 | TRBV5-1 | TGCGCCAGCAGCTTGGAAGGGGACAGCTCCTACGAGCAGTACTTC | CASSLEGDSSYEQYF
few | TRBJ2-7 | NA | TRBV11-2 | TGTGCCAGCAGACACCCCCGAGGCGGGACTCGACAGTACTTC | CASRHPRGGTRQYF
many | TRBJ1-4 | NA | TRBV29-1 | TGCAGCGTTGAAGATGATACCTCTAATGAAAAACTGTTTTTT | CSVEDDTSNEKLFF
NA | TRBJ2-1 | NA | TRBV6-2/TRBV6-3 | TGTGCCAGCAGCAGAGACTCCTCCAATGAGCAGTTCTTC | CASSRDSSNEQFF
NA | TRBJ2-1 | TRBD2 | TRBV29-1 | TGCAGCGTCGCAGTAGCGGGGGGATACAATGAGCAGTTCTTC | CSVAVAGGYNEQFF
few | TRBJ2-4 | NA | TRBV20-1 | TGCAGTTCTTACAGGGTAGCCAAAAACATTCAGTACTTC | CSSYRVAKNIQYF
many | TRBJ1-2 | NA | TRBV12-3/TRBV12-4 | TGTGCCAGCAGTAATAGCGCGTATGGCTACACCTTC | CASSNSAYGYTF
many | TRBJ1-1 | NA | TRBV27 | TGTGCCAGCAGTCCCGCGAAAGGCAGGGGGAACACTGAAGCTTTCTTT | CASSPAKGRGNTEAFF
few | TRBJ2-7 | TRBD2 | TRBV20-1 | TGCAGTGTGGAGCGGGAGGGCCTCGAGCAGTACTTC | CSVEREGLEQYF
few | TRBJ2-2 | NA | TRBV7-2 | TGTGCCAGCAGCCCCGATCGGGGACCCGGGGAGCTGTTTTTT | CASSPDRGPGELFF
many | TRBJ2-5 | TRBD1 | TRBV6-1 | TGTGCCAGCAGCCGGACAGGGTTGGGCGAGACCCAGTACTTC | CASSRTGLGETQYF
many | TRBJ2-5 | TRBD2 | TRBV7-8 | TGTGCCAGCAGCTGGGGACTAGCGGGAGAGGGAGAGACCCAGTACTTC | CASSWGLAGEGETQYF
few | TRBJ2-7 | NA | TRBV9 | TGTGCCAGCAGCGTAGAGGAATCCTACGAGCAGTACTTC | CASSVEESYEQYF
NA | TRBJ2-3 | NA | TRBV6-1 | TGTGCCAGCAGTACAATAGGGGATACGCAGTATTTT | CASSTIGDTQYF
many | TRBJ1-5 | NA | TRBV7-2 | TGTGCCAGCAGCTCGGGGGGGGGGATTGGGCGCAATCAGCCCCAGCATTTT | CASSSGGGIGRNQPQHF
many | TRBJ2-7 | TRBD1 | TRBV6-1 | TGTGCCAGCAGCTCCCCGACAGGGGACTCCTACGAGCAGTACTTC | CASSSPTGDSYEQYF
few | TRBJ2-7 | NA | TRBV7-9 | TGTGCCAGCAGCCCGGAGAGCTCCTACGAGCAGTACTTC | CASSPESSYEQYF
many | TRBJ1-1 | TRBD1 | TRBV12-3/TRBV12-4 | TGTGCCAGCAGTCAGGGGGCTACCATTAACACTGAAGCTTTCTTT | CASSQGATINTEAFF
many | TRBJ1-1 | NA | TRBV6-1 | TGTGCCAGCAGTCACGACGGACAAGAAGTGAAAGCCACTGAAGCTTTCTTT | CASSHDGQEVKATEAFF
many | TRBJ2-5 | NA | TRBV6-1 | TGTGCCAGCAGTGAATCGGCCCGGACTGGAGAGACCCAGTACTTC | CASSESARTGETQYF
NA | TRBJ2-7 | NA | TRBV30 | TGTGCCTTCTCACCCGGGACGTCGAGCTCCTACGAGCAGTACTTC | CAFSPGTSSSYEQYF
NA | TRBJ1-1 | NA | TRBV12-3/TRBV12-4 | TGTGCCAGCACCTCGGGTTGGAAGAACACTGAAGCTTTCTTT | CASTSGWKNTEAFF
few | TRBJ2-5 | NA | TRBV18 | TGTGCCAGCTCCCACCGGACAGACAAAGAGACCCAGTACTTC | CASSHRTDKETQYF
few | TRBJ2-5 | TRBD1 | TRBV4-1 | TGCGCCAGCAGCCAGGAAGGGACAGGGGAGGTGACCCAGTACTTC | CASSQEGTGEVTQYF
NA | TRBJ1-1 | NA | TRBV29-1 | TGCAGCGTTGATCGTATAGGGGGGCTCACTGAAGCTTTCTTT | CSVDRIGGLTEAFF
NA | TRBJ1-1 | NA | TRBV19 | TGTGCCAGTAGTTCCCCACCGGGGACCATGAACACTGAAGCTTTCTTT | CASSSPPGTMNTEAFF
many | TRBJ1-1 | TRBD1 | TRBV5-1 | TGCGCCAGCAGCTTAAGACAGGGGAACACTGAAGCTTTCTTT | CASSLRQGNTEAFF
NA | TRBJ1-1 | NA | TRBV5-1 | TGCGCCAGCAGCCAAGGGCTTGAAGCTTTCTTT | CASSQGLEAFF
few | TRBJ2-2 | NA | TRBV12-3/TRBV12-4 | TGTGCCAGCAATCGGCGCCGCGCCACCGGGGAGCTGTTTTTT | CASNRRRATGELFF
NA | TRBJ1-5 | TRBD1 | TRBV28 | TGTGCCAGCAGTGTGACAGGGGATAGCAATCAGCCCCAGCATTTT | CASSVTGDSNQPQHF
once | TRBJ2-7 | TRBD2 | TRBV10-2 | TGCGCCAGCAGTGAGTTTAGCGGGAGTCCCTACGAGCAGTACTTC | CASSEFSGSPYEQYF
few | TRBJ1-1 | TRBD1 | TRBV6-2/TRBV6-3 | TGTGCCAGCAGTTACCCGGGGACAGGTTCCACTGAAGCTTTCTTT | CASSYPGTGSTEAFF
few | TRBJ1-1 | NA | TRBV6-1 | TGTGCCAGCAGGACAGCGCACACCAACACTGAAGCTTTCTTT | CASRTAHTNTEAFF
NA | TRBJ1-2 | NA | TRBV7-9 | TGTGCCAGCCGAAGGGGCTCAGGGCGGAGTGGCTACACCTTC | CASRRGSGRSGYTF
few | TRBJ2-7 | NA | TRBV9 | TGTGCCAGCAGCGTATCTGCAGTCGATACCTACGAGCAGTACTTC | CASSVSAVDTYEQYF